The rows below give T cell receptor beta chains drawn from one sample of a study of immune heterogeneity within non-small cell lung tumors. Using its own MiXCR run on the multiplex PCR reads, TCRdb lists one record per CDR3 protein. The data show about 3,000 distinct CDR3 sequences, approximately 55% seen once. The specimen sequenced was lung tumor tissue. The receptor source for this set is a man aged 60 to 69 with non-small cell lung cancer. Both conserved end residues are part of each CDR3. Fields, in order: clone size, D gene, V gene, J gene, CDR3 length, CDR3 DNA, CDR3 protein. The D gene is left open where the match is weak. Only part of the rows carry a size: once, few, many, or a class if the clone is expanded.

abundance: once
d_gene: TRBD1
v_gene: TRBV9
j_gene: TRBJ2-7
len: 14
CDR3nt: TGTGCCAGCAGCACGGGACAGGCAACCTACGAGCAGTACTTC
CDR3aa: CASSTGQATYEQYF

abundance: .
d_gene: TRBD1
v_gene: TRBV19
j_gene: TRBJ2-5
len: 14
CDR3nt: TGTGCCAGTAGTATAACAGGGGTTTTAGAGACCCAGTACTTC
CDR3aa: CASSITGVLETQYF

abundance: .
d_gene: .
v_gene: TRBV20-1
j_gene: TRBJ2-7
len: 15
CDR3nt: TGCAGTGCTAGAGTCGGAGGGGCGATCCTCAGCGAGCAGTACTTC
CDR3aa: CSARVGGAILSEQYF

abundance: .
d_gene: .
v_gene: TRBV19
j_gene: TRBJ2-3
len: 12
CDR3nt: TGTGCCAGTAGTATAGGGGGAAGGGGCCCGTATTTT
CDR3aa: CASSIGGRGPYF

abundance: .
d_gene: .
v_gene: TRBV27
j_gene: TRBJ1-6
len: 13
CDR3nt: TGTGCCAGCAGAGGGCAGGGGCCCTCACCCCTCCACTTT
CDR3aa: CASRGQGPSPLHF

abundance: .
d_gene: TRBD1
v_gene: TRBV19
j_gene: TRBJ2-7
len: 16
CDR3nt: TGTGCCAGTAGTGGGTTCGCCGGGACAGGGACCTACGAGCAGTACTTC
CDR3aa: CASSGFAGTGTYEQYF

abundance: few
d_gene: TRBD1
v_gene: TRBV7-8
j_gene: TRBJ1-6
len: 17
CDR3nt: TGTGCCAGCAGCTTAGCGTCCGGGACAGCAAATAATTCACCCCTCCACTTT
CDR3aa: CASSLASGTANNSPLHF

abundance: few
d_gene: .
v_gene: TRBV4-3
j_gene: TRBJ2-7
len: 19
CDR3nt: TGCGCCAGCAGCCAAGCTTTCTTCGTGGGCGGGGACGGATCCTACGAGCAGTACTTT
CDR3aa: CASSQAFFVGGDGSYEQYF

abundance: .
d_gene: TRBD2
v_gene: TRBV14
j_gene: TRBJ2-7
len: 15
CDR3nt: TGTGCCAGCAGCCAAGCTGGCGGGAGGAGGAACGAGCAGTACTTC
CDR3aa: CASSQAGGRRNEQYF

abundance: few
d_gene: TRBD2
v_gene: TRBV4-2
j_gene: TRBJ2-3
len: 17
CDR3nt: TGTGCCAGCAGCCAAGGGGCTAGCGGGGGCTACACAGATACGCAGTATTTT
CDR3aa: CASSQGASGGYTDTQYF

abundance: .
d_gene: .
v_gene: TRBV20-1
j_gene: TRBJ1-1
len: 11
CDR3nt: TGCAGTGCTAGAGAGGAGGGATGGCCTTTCTTT
CDR3aa: CSAREEGWPFF

abundance: .
d_gene: TRBD1
v_gene: TRBV7-2
j_gene: TRBJ1-2
len: 15
CDR3nt: TGTGCCAGCAGCTTAGAGTTTAGGGGGCGCGGCGGCTACACCTTC
CDR3aa: CASSLEFRGRGGYTF

abundance: .
d_gene: .
v_gene: TRBV30
j_gene: TRBJ2-5
len: 12
CDR3nt: TGTGCCTGGAGTGTACAGGGAGAGACCCAGTACTTC
CDR3aa: CAWSVQGETQYF

abundance: .
d_gene: .
v_gene: TRBV12-3/TRBV12-4
j_gene: TRBJ1-1
len: 15
CDR3nt: TGTGCCAGCAGTTTTCACAGCCTGCGAGACACTGAAGCTTTCTTT
CDR3aa: CASSFHSLRDTEAFF

abundance: .
d_gene: .
v_gene: TRBV5-1
j_gene: TRBJ2-1
len: 15
CDR3nt: TGCGCCAGCAGCTTAGGCGCGAGCTCCTACAATGAGCAGTTCTTC
CDR3aa: CASSLGASSYNEQFF

abundance: few
d_gene: .
v_gene: TRBV12-5
j_gene: TRBJ2-7
len: 14
CDR3nt: TGTGCTAGTGGTCCGGACGGGACCAACTACGAGCAGTACTTC
CDR3aa: CASGPDGTNYEQYF

abundance: .
d_gene: .
v_gene: TRBV4-3
j_gene: TRBJ1-1
len: 12
CDR3nt: TGCGCCAGCAGTAACATGAACACTGAAGCTTTCTTT
CDR3aa: CASSNMNTEAFF

abundance: .
d_gene: .
v_gene: TRBV6-5
j_gene: TRBJ2-7
len: 14
CDR3nt: TGTGCCAGCAGTTACATGCTACCCTCCTACGAGCAGTACTTC
CDR3aa: CASSYMLPSYEQYF

abundance: .
d_gene: TRBD1
v_gene: TRBV29-1
j_gene: TRBJ2-7
len: 13
CDR3nt: TGCAGCGTTCGAGGGACAGGGTTCCACGAGCAGTACTTC
CDR3aa: CSVRGTGFHEQYF

abundance: .
d_gene: .
v_gene: TRBV6-4
j_gene: TRBJ2-3
len: 14
CDR3nt: TGTGCCAGCAGTGACTCGGACAGCACAGATACGCAGTATTTT
CDR3aa: CASSDSDSTDTQYF

abundance: .
d_gene: .
v_gene: TRBV6-1
j_gene: TRBJ1-1
len: 12
CDR3nt: TGTGCCAGCAGCCACCGGGGGACTGAAGCTTTCTTT
CDR3aa: CASSHRGTEAFF

abundance: .
d_gene: TRBD2
v_gene: TRBV2
j_gene: TRBJ2-7
len: 15
CDR3nt: TGTGCCAGCACTGAGGGACTAGCGGGAACCTACGAGCAGTACTTC
CDR3aa: CASTEGLAGTYEQYF

abundance: .
d_gene: TRBD1
v_gene: TRBV2
j_gene: TRBJ1-2
len: 14
CDR3nt: TGTGCCAGCAGTGCTGAAGGACAGGGCTATGGCTACACCTTC
CDR3aa: CASSAEGQGYGYTF

abundance: few
d_gene: .
v_gene: TRBV5-1
j_gene: TRBJ2-1
len: 14
CDR3nt: TGCGCCAGCAGCTCAGGACTCACGTACAATGAGCAGTTCTTC
CDR3aa: CASSSGLTYNEQFF

abundance: .
d_gene: .
v_gene: TRBV13
j_gene: TRBJ2-7
len: 14
CDR3nt: TGTGCCAGCAGCTTACGCAATAGGGCCTACGAGCAGTACTTC
CDR3aa: CASSLRNRAYEQYF

abundance: .
d_gene: .
v_gene: TRBV12-3/TRBV12-4
j_gene: TRBJ2-3
len: 14
CDR3nt: TGTGCCAGCAGTTTACGGAGGGCGGGAGATACGCAGTATTTT
CDR3aa: CASSLRRAGDTQYF

abundance: .
d_gene: TRBD2
v_gene: TRBV10-3
j_gene: TRBJ2-2
len: 15
CDR3nt: TGTGCCATCAAGGGACTAGCGGGATCAACCGGGGAGCTGTTTTTT
CDR3aa: CAIKGLAGSTGELFF

abundance: .
d_gene: .
v_gene: TRBV2
j_gene: TRBJ2-6
len: 15
CDR3nt: TGTGCCAGCAGAGTAAGAAGCTCTGGGGCCAACGTCCTGACTTTC
CDR3aa: CASRVRSSGANVLTF

abundance: .
d_gene: .
v_gene: TRBV10-3
j_gene: TRBJ1-1
len: 13
CDR3nt: TGTGCCATCAGTGAGTCGAAGGGGACCGAAGCTTTCTTT
CDR3aa: CAISESKGTEAFF

abundance: .
d_gene: .
v_gene: TRBV7-3
j_gene: TRBJ2-7
len: 13
CDR3nt: TGTGCCAGCAGCCCCGACTTGGGGAACGAGCAGTACTTC
CDR3aa: CASSPDLGNEQYF

abundance: .
d_gene: TRBD1
v_gene: TRBV15
j_gene: TRBJ2-5
len: 15
CDR3nt: TGTGCCACCAGCCGGGACAGTACCTTCCAAGAGACCCAGTACTTC
CDR3aa: CATSRDSTFQETQYF